The entry that follows covers one T cell receptor (beta chain) sequence. The antigen remains unidentified. Amplified regions were TCR beta CDR3 sequences from RNA transcripts. The HTBI primer set served for first-round RT-PCR of the TCR CDR3. From the multiplex PCR reads, TCRdb called clonotypes with MiXCR, one entry per CDR3 protein. This table has about 290,000 distinct CDR3 sequences, approximately 16% appearing once. Hyperthyroidism in the patients, aged 18 to 65, was newly diagnosed and under 2 months in duration. Uncontrolled infection, other autoimmune disease, pregnancy or lactation barred patients from enrollment. This sample was included in a study of T cells in Graves' hyperthyroidism and ophthalmopathy. General observations from the study: Appearing also in blood were most of the thyroid clonotypes expanded above 0.001.

The CDR3 spans 16 residues. The V gene end was trimmed by 5 bases and the J gene end by 4 bases; junction bases not matched to a gene: 9. CDR1 and CDR2 (germline): MGHDK, SYGVNS. The chain carries TRBV25-1 and TRBJ2-1; TRBD2 matches 9 bases. The TCR sequence derives from a man aged 30-40 years with Graves' hyperthyroidism. The specimen was blood. CDR3 coding DNA: TGTGCCAGCAGTCCGTCGGGACTAGCAGAGTACAATGAGCAGTTCTTC. Translating gives CASSPSGLAEYNEQFF.